This T cell receptor (beta chain) originates from a study of blood T cell repertoires in COVID-19. Study-wide context: The cDNA or gDNA used as material had been derived from T cells, B-cell-depleted T cells, or PBMCs.

Germline CDR1 is SGHRS and CDR2 is YFSETQ. This CDR3 region has 16 residues. V shed 4 bases and J 2 bases; nucleotides not matched to a gene: 8. The Seattle site enrolled patients during active infection and followed them longitudinally. In the authors' methods: From reference gene primer amplification, estimates of nucleated cell counts were derived. Produced via immunoSEQ multiplex PCR; TCRdb's table is partial and in-frame only. The DNA gave D and trimming, while V, J and clone size come from that table. In the table there are about 200,000 clones, around 81% of which are singletons. With respect to this clone: This sample also contains other DNA sequences that code for the same CDR3.

Input material: peripheral blood. This chain connects TRBV5-1 to TRBJ1-1, with 10 nucleotides matching TRBD1. This TCR derives from a man in his sixties with COVID-19, enrolled during active disease. In DNA, the CDR3 is TGCGCCAGCAGCCCCGGGACAGGGGCCCTCAACACTGAAGCTTTCTTT. Translation gives CASSPGTGALNTEAFF.